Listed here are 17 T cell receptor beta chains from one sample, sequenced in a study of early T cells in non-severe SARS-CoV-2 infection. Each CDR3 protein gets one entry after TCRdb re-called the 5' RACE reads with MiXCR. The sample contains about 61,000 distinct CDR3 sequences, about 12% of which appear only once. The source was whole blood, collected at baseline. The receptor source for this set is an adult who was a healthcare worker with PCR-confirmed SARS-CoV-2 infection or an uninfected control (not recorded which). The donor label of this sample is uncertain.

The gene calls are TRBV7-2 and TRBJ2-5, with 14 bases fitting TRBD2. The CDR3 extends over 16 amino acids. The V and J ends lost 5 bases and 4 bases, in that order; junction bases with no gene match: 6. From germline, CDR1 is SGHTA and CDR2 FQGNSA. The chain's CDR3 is CASSHRLAGGLETQYF. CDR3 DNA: TGTGCCAGCAGCCACAGACTAGCGGGGGGGCTAGAGACCCAGTACTTC. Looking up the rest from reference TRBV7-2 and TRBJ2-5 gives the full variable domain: GAGVSQSPSNKVTEKGKDVELRCDPISGHTALYWYRQSLGQGLEFLIYFQGNSAPDKSGLPSDRFSAERTGGSVSTLTIQRTQQEDSAVYLCASSHRLAGGLETQYFGPGTRLLVL.

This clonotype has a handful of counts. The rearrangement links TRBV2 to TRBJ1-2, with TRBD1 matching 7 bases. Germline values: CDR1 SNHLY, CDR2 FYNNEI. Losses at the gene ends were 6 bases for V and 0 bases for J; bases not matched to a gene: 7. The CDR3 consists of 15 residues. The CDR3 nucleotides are TGTGCCAGCAGGAAGACAGGGACTCCTAACTATGGCTACACCTTC. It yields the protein CASRKTGTPNYGYTF.

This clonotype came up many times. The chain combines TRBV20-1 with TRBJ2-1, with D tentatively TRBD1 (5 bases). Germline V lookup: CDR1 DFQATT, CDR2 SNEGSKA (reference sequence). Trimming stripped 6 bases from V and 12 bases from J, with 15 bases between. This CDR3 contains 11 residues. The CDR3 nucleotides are TGCAGTGCAACGGAAGGGGTTTGGCAGTTCTTC. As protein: CSATEGVWQFF.

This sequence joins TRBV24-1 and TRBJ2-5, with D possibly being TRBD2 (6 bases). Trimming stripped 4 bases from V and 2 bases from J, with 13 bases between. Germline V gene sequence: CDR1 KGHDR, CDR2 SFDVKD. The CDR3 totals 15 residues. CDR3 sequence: CATSDPLSGQETQYF. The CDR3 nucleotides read TGTGCCACCAGTGACCCTTTGAGCGGGCAAGAGACCCAGTACTTC.

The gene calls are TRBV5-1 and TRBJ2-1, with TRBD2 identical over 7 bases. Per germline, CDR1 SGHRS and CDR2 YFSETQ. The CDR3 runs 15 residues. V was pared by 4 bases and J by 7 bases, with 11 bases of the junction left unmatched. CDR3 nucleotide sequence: TGCGCCAGCAGCCCCCCGGGACGGACTAGTAATGAGCAGTTCTTC. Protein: CASSPPGRTSNEQFF.

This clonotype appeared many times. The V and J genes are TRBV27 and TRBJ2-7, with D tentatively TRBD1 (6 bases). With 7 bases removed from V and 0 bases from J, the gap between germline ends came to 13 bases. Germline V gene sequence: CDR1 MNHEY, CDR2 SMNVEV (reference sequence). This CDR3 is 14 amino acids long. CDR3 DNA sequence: TGTGCCAGCACCTCACAGGGTAGCTCCTACGAGCAGTACGTC. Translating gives CASTSQGSSYEQYV.

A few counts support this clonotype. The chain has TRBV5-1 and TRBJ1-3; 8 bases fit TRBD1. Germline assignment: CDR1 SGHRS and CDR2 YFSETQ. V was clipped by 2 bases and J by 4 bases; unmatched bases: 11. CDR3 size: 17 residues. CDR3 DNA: TGCGCCAGCAGCTTCGGGACAGGCCGGGGAGCCGGAAACACCATATATTTT. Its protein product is CASSFGTGRGAGNTIYF.

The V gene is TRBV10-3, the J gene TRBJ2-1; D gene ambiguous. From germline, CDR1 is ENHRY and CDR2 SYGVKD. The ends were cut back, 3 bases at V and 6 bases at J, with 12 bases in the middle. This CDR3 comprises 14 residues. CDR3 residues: CAISDPTYGNEQFF. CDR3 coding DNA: TGTGCCATCAGTGACCCAACCTACGGCAATGAGCAGTTCTTC.

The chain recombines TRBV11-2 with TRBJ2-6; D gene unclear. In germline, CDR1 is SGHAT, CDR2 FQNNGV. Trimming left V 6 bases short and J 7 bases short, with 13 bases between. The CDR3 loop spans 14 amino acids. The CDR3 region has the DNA TGTGCCAGCAGATCGACGGGTGGTGCCAACGTCCTGACTTTC. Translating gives CASRSTGGANVLTF.

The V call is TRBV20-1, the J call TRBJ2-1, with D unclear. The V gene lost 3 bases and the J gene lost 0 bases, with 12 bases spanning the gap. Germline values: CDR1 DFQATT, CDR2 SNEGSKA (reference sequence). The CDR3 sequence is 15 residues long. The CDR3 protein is CSASTYQSSYNEQFF. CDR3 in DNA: TGCAGTGCTAGCACCTACCAGAGCTCCTACAATGAGCAGTTCTTC.

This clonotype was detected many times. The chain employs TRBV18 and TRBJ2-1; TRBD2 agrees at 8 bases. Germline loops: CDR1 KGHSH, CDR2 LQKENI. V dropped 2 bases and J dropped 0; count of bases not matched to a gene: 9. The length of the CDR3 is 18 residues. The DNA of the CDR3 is TGTGCCAGCTCACCAGACCGGGGGGGGTGGAGCTCCTACAATGAGCAGTTCTTC. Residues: CASSPDRGGWSSYNEQFF.

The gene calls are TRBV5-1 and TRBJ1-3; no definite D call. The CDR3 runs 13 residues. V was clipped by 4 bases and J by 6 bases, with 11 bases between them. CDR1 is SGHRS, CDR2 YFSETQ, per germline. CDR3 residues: CASSLADLNTIYF. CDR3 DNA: TGCGCCAGCAGCCTGGCAGACCTAAACACCATATATTTT.

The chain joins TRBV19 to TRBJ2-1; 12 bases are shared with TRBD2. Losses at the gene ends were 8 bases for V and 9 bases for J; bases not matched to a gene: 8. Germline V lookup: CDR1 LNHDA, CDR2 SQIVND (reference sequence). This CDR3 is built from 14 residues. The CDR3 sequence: CASGLAGGPGEQFF. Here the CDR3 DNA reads TGTGCCAGTGGTCTAGCGGGGGGGCCGGGTGAGCAGTTCTTC.

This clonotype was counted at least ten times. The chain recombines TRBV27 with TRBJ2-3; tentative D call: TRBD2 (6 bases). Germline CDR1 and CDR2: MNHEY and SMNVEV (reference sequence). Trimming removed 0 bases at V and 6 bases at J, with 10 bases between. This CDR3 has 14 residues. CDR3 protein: CASSLSSGGDTQYF. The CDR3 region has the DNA TGTGCCAGCAGTTTATCATCCGGGGGTGATACGCAGTATTTT.

CDR3 region: CASSPPQDTQYF. CDR3 nucleotide sequence: TGTGCCAGCTCACCACCGCAGGATACGCAGTATTTT. The rearrangement uses TRBV18 and TRBJ2-3; D is unresolved. The germline V gene encodes CDR1 KGHSH and CDR2 LQKENI. V lost 0 bases and J lost 6, with 4 bases in between. The CDR3 has 12 residues.

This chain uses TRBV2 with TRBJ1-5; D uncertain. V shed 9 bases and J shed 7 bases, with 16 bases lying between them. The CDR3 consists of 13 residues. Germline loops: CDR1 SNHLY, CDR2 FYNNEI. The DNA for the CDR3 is TGTGCCAGTAGACAAGGGCCGTTCCAGCCCCAGCATTTT. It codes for CASRQGPFQPQHF.

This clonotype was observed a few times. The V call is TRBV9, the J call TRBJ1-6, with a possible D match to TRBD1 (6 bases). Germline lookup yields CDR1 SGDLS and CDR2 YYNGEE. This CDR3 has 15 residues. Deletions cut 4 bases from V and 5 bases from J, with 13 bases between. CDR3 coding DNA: TGTGCCAGCAGCCCCCAGGGGCAGAATAATTCACCCCTCCACTTT. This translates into CASSPQGQNNSPLHF.